Below are 32 T cell receptor beta chains sequenced from a single sample in a study of brain T cells in children with intractable seizures. TCRdb keeps only in-frame clones here, not all; method: immunoSEQ multiplex PCR. The repertoire holds fewer than 50,000 clones, with approximately 90% as singletons. Source: peripheral blood, taken at surgery. These receptors were collected from a girl aged 2-10 years with tuberous sclerosis and intractable seizures.

The V and J genes are TRBV19 and TRBJ1-1; weak D call: TRBD1 (5 bases). The CDR3 has 15 amino acids. Germline V gene sequence: CDR1 LNHDA, CDR2 SQIVND (reference sequence). The V and J ends lost 4 bases and 1 base respectively, with 13 bases between them. The CDR3 sequence is CASSTLRQKNTEAFF. CDR3 coding DNA: TGTGCCAGTAGTACCCTACGACAGAAGAACACTGAAGCTTTCTTT.

In its sample, this clone was seen a few times. The rearrangement joins TRBV25-1 to TRBJ1-6; D is unresolved. This CDR3 is built from 13 residues. Germline V gives CDR1 MGHDK, CDR2 SYGVNS. Trimming removed 8 bases at V and 0 bases at J, with 5 bases between. The CDR3 region has the DNA TGTGCCAGCGCCCGCTCCTATAATTCACCCCTCCACTTT. Its translation: CASARSYNSPLHF.

The genes are TRBV5-5 and TRBJ1-5; D might be TRBD1 (6 bases). Trimming took 4 bases from V and 6 from J, leaving 14 bases between them. Germline lookup yields CDR1 SGHKS and CDR2 YYEKEE (reference sequence). The CDR3 spans 14 residues. The CDR3 sequence: CASSPGAGVQPQHF. DNA for the CDR3: TGTGCCAGCAGCCCGGGAGCAGGGGTTCAGCCCCAGCATTTT.

The chain couples TRBV21-1 to TRBJ2-6. TRBV21-1 is designated a pseudogene. The length of the CDR3 is 15 residues. CDR3: CASSKVRSGANVLTF. The CDR3 DNA reads TGTGCCAGCAGCAAAGTTCGATCTGGGGCCAACGTCCTGACTTTC.

The rearrangement joins TRBV9 to TRBJ1-1, with TRBD1 as a possible D gene (6 bases). The CDR3 consists of 16 residues. V lost 4 bases, J lost 1 base, and 17 bases lay in between. Germline CDR1 SGDLS, CDR2 YYNGEE. The CDR3 DNA reads as TGTGCCAGCAGCCGAATACAGGGCGCTACGAACACTGAAGCTTTCTTT. Its translation: CASSRIQGATNTEAFF.

This clone was recorded only once. The V gene is TRBV15, the J gene TRBJ2-5; D is ambiguous. From germline, CDR1 is LNHNV and CDR2 YYDKDF (reference sequence). CDR3 length: 13 residues. Between the trimmed V and J ends, which lost 4 bases and 5 bases, there was a span of 11 bases. The CDR3 bases are TGTGCCACCAGCACCTTCTCCAGTGAGACCCAGTACTTC. Translated: CATSTFSSETQYF.

The count of this clone is one. The chain couples TRBV10-3 to TRBJ2-5; D perhaps matches TRBD2 (6 bases). CDR1 and CDR2 from the germline V gene are ENHRY and SYGVKD. This CDR3 has 13 residues. V was cut by 6 bases and J by 7 bases, with 15 bases left in between. The CDR3 loop is CAISNRPGGTQYF. CDR3 in DNA: TGTGCCATCAGCAACCGGCCCGGGGGGACCCAGTACTTC.

The genes are TRBV27 and TRBJ1-2; perhaps TRBD1 as D (6 bases). CDR1 and CDR2 from the germline V gene are MNHEY and SMNVEV (reference sequence). This CDR3 is built from 16 residues. Trimming removed 3 bases at V and 2 bases at J, with 16 bases between. The CDR3 spells CASSFLGQGTNYGYTF. The CDR3 region has the DNA TGTGCCAGCAGTTTTTTAGGCCAGGGGACAAACTATGGCTACACCTTC.

The gene calls are TRBV24-1 and TRBJ2-1, with D hard to call. Germline V gene lookup returns CDR1 KGHDR and CDR2 SFDVKD. This CDR3 is built from 14 residues. The V end lost 7 bases, the J end lost 8 bases, and 17 bases lay between the germline ends. The CDR3 nucleotides read TGTGCCACCAGCCTAGGATTGCTTGGCGATGAGCAGTTCTTC. It encodes CATSLGLLGDEQFF.

The gene calls are TRBV7-9 and TRBJ2-7; maybe TRBD1 (5 bases). The CDR3 runs to 13 residues. Trimming took 1 base from V and 3 from J, leaving 7 bases between them. Germline lookup yields CDR1 SEHNR and CDR2 FQNEAQ (reference sequence). CDR3 region: CASSLGDSYEQYV. Written as DNA, the CDR3 is TGTGCCAGCAGCTTAGGAGACAGCTACGAGCAGTACGTC.

V and J are TRBV19 and TRBJ1-3; D unclear. Trimming pared 7 bases from V and 4 bases from J, leaving 17 bases between. In germline, CDR1 is LNHDA, CDR2 SQIVND (reference sequence). This CDR3 has 15 amino acids. CDR3 in DNA: TGTGCCAGTACCCCCATTCTTCTAAAAGGAAACACCATATATTTT. Encoded protein: CASTPILLKGNTIYF.

V gene TRBV4-1 combines with J gene TRBJ2-3; D unresolved. Germline CDR1 reads MGHRA; CDR2 reads YSYEKL. This CDR3 spans 15 amino acids. V lost 0 bases to trimming and J lost 2 bases, with 9 bases between them. The CDR3 DNA reads TGCGCCAGCAGCCAAGAGGTTGGGATCACAGATACGCAGTATTTT. This translates into CASSQEVGITDTQYF.

This sequence joins TRBV30 and TRBJ2-6, with D perhaps matching TRBD1 or TRBD2 (5 bases each). The V and J ends lost 7 bases and 0 bases respectively, with 16 bases between them. CDR3 size: 16 residues. Germline CDR1 reads GTSNPN; CDR2 reads SVGIG (reference sequence). CDR3 protein: CAYSGTGLSGANVLTF. CDR3 DNA: TGTGCCTACTCGGGGACCGGGCTCTCTGGGGCCAACGTCCTGACTTTC.

The genes are TRBV2 and TRBJ1-6; 8 nucleotides agree with TRBD1. CDR1 and CDR2 from the germline V gene are SNHLY and FYNNEI. The CDR3 is 19 amino acids. Trimming cost V 3 bases and J 10 bases; bases outside gene matches: 20. DNA for the CDR3: TGTGCCAGCAGTGACAAATCATATCAGGGGGCGCGTTCTAAGTCACCCCTCCACTTT. This translates into CASSDKSYQGARSKSPLHF. The full variable domain, completed using reference TRBV2 and TRBJ1-6, is EPEVTQTPSHQVTQMGQEVILRCVPISNHLYFYWYRQILGQKVEFLVSFYNNEISEKSEIFDDQFSVERPDGSNFTLKIRSTKLEDSAMYFCASSDKSYQGARSKSPLHFGNGTRLTVT.

The rearrangement links TRBV7-8 to TRBJ1-5; perhaps TRBD1 as D (6 bases). V was shortened by 5 bases and J by 6 bases, with 14 bases between the two germline ends. Germline CDR1 and CDR2: SGHVS and FQNEAQ. The CDR3 runs to 14 residues. The CDR3, as DNA: TGTGCCAGCAGCCACGAAGGGGGTACTCAGCCCCAGCATTTT. Its translation: CASSHEGGTQPQHF.

The rearrangement links TRBV10-3 to TRBJ2-2; D is unresolved. Germline V lookup: CDR1 ENHRY, CDR2 SYGVKD. Trimming shortened V by 3 bases and J by 7 bases, and 15 bases separated the two germline ends. The CDR3 length is 15 residues. CDR3 bases: TGTGCCATCAGTGATGAGAGAAGTAGTAACGGGGAGCTGTTTTTT. This sequence encodes CAISDERSSNGELFF.

The chain combines TRBV7-6 with TRBJ2-2, with 8 bases aligning to TRBD1. Germline values: CDR1 SGHVS, CDR2 FNYEAQ. The J segment lost 3 bases and the V segment lost 3 bases, leaving 3 bases of the junction unmatched. This CDR3 comprises 15 residues. CDR3 nucleotides: TGTGCCAGCAGCTTGATGACAGGGGACACCGGGGAGCTGTTTTTT. Amino acid sequence: CASSLMTGDTGELFF.

The rearrangement uses TRBV5-1 and TRBJ2-3; possible D gene TRBD1, 6 bases. Trimming removed 4 bases at V and 7 bases at J, with 13 bases between. CDR1 and CDR2 (germline): SGHRS, YFSETQ. This CDR3 contains 13 residues. The CDR3 loop reads CASSDLQGNTQYF. As DNA, the CDR3 is TGCGCCAGCAGCGACCTACAGGGCAATACGCAGTATTTT.

The chain uses TRBV7-8 and TRBJ1-2, with unresolved D. V was shortened by 1 base and J by 0 bases, with 6 bases between the two germline ends. The CDR3 runs 14 residues. Germline V gives CDR1 SGHVS, CDR2 FQNEAQ. The CDR3 DNA is TGTGCCAGCAGCTTAGAGCTGACTAACTATGGCTACACCTTC. This translates into CASSLELTNYGYTF.

V gene TRBV7-6 combines with J gene TRBJ2-3, with TRBD2 matching over 11 bases. Looked up from germline, CDR1 is SGHVS and CDR2 is FNYEAQ. Trimming removed 1 base from V and 3 bases from J; junction bases left unmatched: 0. The CDR3 has 15 residues. DNA of the CDR3: TGTGCCAGCAGCTTAGGACTAGCGGGAACAGATACGCAGTATTTT. Translated, it gives CASSLGLAGTDTQYF.

J is TRBJ1-2 and V is TRBV27, with TRBD1 identical over 11 bases. The ends lost 4 bases at V and 8 bases at J; junction bases unmatched: 6. From germline, CDR1 is MNHEY and CDR2 SMNVEV (reference sequence). This CDR3 has 14 residues. Here the CDR3 reads CASSSLDRGQGYTF. CDR3 coding DNA: TGTGCCAGCAGTTCCTTGGACAGGGGGCAGGGCTACACCTTC.

This clone was seen only once. The V call is TRBV2, the J call TRBJ2-7; D gene uncertain. This CDR3 region has 13 residues. The germline V gene has CDR1 SNHLY and CDR2 FYNNEI. Trimming left V 4 bases short and J 3 bases short, with 10 bases between. CDR3 sequence: CASSGMDGYEQYV. CDR3 nucleotides: TGTGCCAGCAGTGGGATGGACGGCTACGAGCAGTACGTC.

The table lists this clone with a few counts. The rearrangement joins TRBV29-1 to TRBJ2-1, with 10 bases aligning to TRBD1. The V gene's germline CDR1 is SQVTM and CDR2 ANQGSEA. The CDR3 contains 14 residues. Trimming cost V 6 bases and J 7 bases; bases outside gene matches: 9. CDR3 nucleotide sequence: TGCAGCGTCGCCGGGACAGGGGACAGGAATGAGCAGTTCTTC. It codes for CSVAGTGDRNEQFF.

The gene calls are TRBV9 and TRBJ1-3; TRBD1 matches 7 bases. CDR3 length: 16 residues. Germline trimming cut 0 bases from V and 3 bases from J; bases unmatched to any gene: 6. Germline CDR1 SGDLS, CDR2 YYNGEE. The DNA of the CDR3 is TGTGCCAGCAGCGTAGGGGAGGGGGCAAGTGGAAACACCATATATTTT. Translated: CASSVGEGASGNTIYF.

The chain employs TRBV5-1 and TRBJ2-1, with TRBD2 matching 7 bases. The V gene's germline CDR1 is SGHRS and CDR2 YFSETQ. This CDR3 has 14 amino acids. J was trimmed by 1 base and V by 4 bases; bases with no gene match: 2. CDR3 residues: CASSQGGSYNEQFF. The CDR3 nucleotides read TGCGCCAGCAGCCAGGGAGGGTCCTACAATGAGCAGTTCTTC.

V usage is TRBV9 and J usage is TRBJ1-2; no clear D gene. The CDR3 sequence is 15 residues long. V lost 1 base to trimming and J lost 0 bases, with 10 bases between them. Germline lookup yields CDR1 SGDLS and CDR2 YYNGEE. DNA of the CDR3: TGTGCCAGCAGCGTATCGTCAGCATCTAACTATGGCTACACCTTC. Translated, it gives CASSVSSASNYGYTF.

Regarding this clone: Other nucleotide sequences from this sample produce the same CDR3. CDR3 DNA: TGTGCCAGCAGCTTGGGACACGAGCAGTACTTC. As protein: CASSLGHEQYF. The chain couples TRBV5-4 to TRBJ2-7, with D unresolved. Germline lookup yields CDR1 SGHNT and CDR2 YYREEE (reference sequence). This CDR3 spans 11 amino acids. V was trimmed by 0 bases and J by 5 bases, leaving 3 bases between them. Full variable domain (remainder filled in from reference TRBV5-4 and TRBJ2-7): ETGVTQSPTHLIKTRGQQVTLRCSSQSGHNTVSWYQQALGQGPQFIFQYYREEENGRGNFPPRFSGLQFPNYSSELNVNALELDDSALYLCASSLGHEQYFGPGTRLTVT.

The chain links TRBV19 to TRBJ2-2; D may be TRBD2 (5 bases). Germline CDR1 LNHDA, CDR2 SQIVND (reference sequence). The CDR3 has 13 residues. The ends were cut back, 2 bases at V and 7 bases at J, with 8 bases in the middle. CDR3 DNA: TGTGCCAGTAGTATATCCGGACTCGGGGAGCTGTTTTTT. Protein product: CASSISGLGELFF.

There are a few counts of this clone. The rearrangement uses TRBV4-1 and TRBJ1-6; 8 bases are a match to TRBD1. V trimming: 5 bases; J trimming: 5 bases; junction bases outside the gene matches: 8. Germline CDR1 is MGHRA and CDR2 is YSYEKL. This CDR3 is 16 amino acids long. This CDR3 is CASSDTTGEHNSPLHF. The CDR3, as DNA: TGCGCCAGCAGCGATACGACAGGGGAACATAATTCACCCCTCCACTTT.

The chain combines TRBV2 with TRBJ1-1; tentative D call: TRBD1 (5 bases). The CDR3 contains 13 residues. CDR1 is SNHLY and CDR2 is FYNNEI in the germline V gene. Trimming took off 6 bases at V and 1 base at J, with 9 bases between the two ends. CDR3 coding DNA: TGTGCCAGCAGGGGAGGGACGAACACTGAAGCTTTCTTT. It is translated as CASRGGTNTEAFF.

This chain uses TRBV5-1 with TRBJ1-5; D gene ambiguous. This CDR3 contains 15 residues. V lost 4 bases and J lost 4, with 15 bases in between. Germline CDR1 and CDR2: SGHRS and YFSETQ. CDR3 DNA: TGCGCCAGCAGCGAAGAAGGTTTGGGGAATCAGCCCCAGCATTTT. It is translated as CASSEEGLGNQPQHF.

V usage is TRBV11-2 and J usage is TRBJ1-2, with D possibly matching TRBD1 (5 bases). The ends were cut back, 1 base at V and 1 base at J, with 10 bases in the middle. The CDR3 covers 15 residues. CDR1 is SGHAT, CDR2 FQNNGV, per germline. The CDR3 DNA follows: TGTGCCAGCAGCTTAGGGGCAGGGATTAACTATGGCTACACCTTC. It is translated as CASSLGAGINYGYTF. Based on the CDR3 plus reference TRBV11-2 and TRBJ1-2, the full variable domain is EAGVAQSPRYKIIEKRQSVAFWCNPISGHATLYWYQQILGQGPKLLIQFQNNGVVDDSQLPKDRFSAERLKGVDSTLKIQPAKLEDSAVYLCASSLGAGINYGYTFGSGTRLTVV.